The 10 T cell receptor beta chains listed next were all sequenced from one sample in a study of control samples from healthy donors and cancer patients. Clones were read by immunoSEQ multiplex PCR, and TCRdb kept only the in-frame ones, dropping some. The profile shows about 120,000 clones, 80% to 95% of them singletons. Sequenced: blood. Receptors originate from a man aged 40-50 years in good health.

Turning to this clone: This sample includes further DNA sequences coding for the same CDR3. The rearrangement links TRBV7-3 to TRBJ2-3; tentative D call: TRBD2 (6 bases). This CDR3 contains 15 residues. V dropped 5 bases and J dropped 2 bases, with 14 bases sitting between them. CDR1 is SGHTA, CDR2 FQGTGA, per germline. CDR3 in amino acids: CASSQGGRSTDTQYF. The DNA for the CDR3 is TGTGCCAGCAGCCAAGGAGGGCGATCCACAGATACGCAGTATTTT.

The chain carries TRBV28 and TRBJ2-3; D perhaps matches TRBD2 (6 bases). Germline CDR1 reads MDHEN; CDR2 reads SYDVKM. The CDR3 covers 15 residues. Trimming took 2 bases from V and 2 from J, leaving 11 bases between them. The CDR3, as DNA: TGTGCCAGCAGTTTAACGACTAGACCCACAGATACGCAGTATTTT. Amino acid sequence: CASSLTTRPTDTQYF.

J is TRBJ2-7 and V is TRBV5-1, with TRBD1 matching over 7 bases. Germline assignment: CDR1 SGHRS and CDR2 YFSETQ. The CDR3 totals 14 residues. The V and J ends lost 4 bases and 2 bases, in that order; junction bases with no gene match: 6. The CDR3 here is CASSASTGTYEQYF. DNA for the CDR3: TGCGCCAGCAGCGCGTCGACAGGGACCTACGAGCAGTACTTC. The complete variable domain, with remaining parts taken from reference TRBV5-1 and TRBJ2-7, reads KAGVTQTPRYLIKTRGQQVTLSCSPISGHRSVSWYQQTPGQGLQFLFEYFSETQRNKGNFPGRFSGRQFSNSRSEMNVSTLELGDSALYLCASSASTGTYEQYFGPGTRLTVT.

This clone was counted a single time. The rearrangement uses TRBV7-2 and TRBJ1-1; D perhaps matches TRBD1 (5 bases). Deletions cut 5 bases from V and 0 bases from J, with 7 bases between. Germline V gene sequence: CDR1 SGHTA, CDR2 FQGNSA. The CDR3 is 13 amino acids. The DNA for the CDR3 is TGTGCCAGCAGCGTGACAGTGAACACTGAAGCTTTCTTT. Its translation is CASSVTVNTEAFF.

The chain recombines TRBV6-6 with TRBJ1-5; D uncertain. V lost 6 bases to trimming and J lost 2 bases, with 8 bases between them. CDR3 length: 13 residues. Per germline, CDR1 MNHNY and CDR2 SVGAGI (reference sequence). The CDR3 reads CASRAGGNQPQHF. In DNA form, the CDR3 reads TGTGCCAGCAGGGCAGGTGGCAATCAGCCCCAGCATTTT.

The DNA of the CDR3 is TGTGCCAGCAGTTTATCCCCCTACACTGAAGCTTTCTTT. Amino acid sequence: CASSLSPYTEAFF. The J gene is TRBJ1-1, the V gene TRBV27, with D unclear. V lost 0 bases and J 3 bases, leaving 5 bases between the germline ends. Germline loops: CDR1 MNHEY, CDR2 SMNVEV (reference sequence). This CDR3 comprises 13 residues.

CDR3 sequence reads: CASGNLGGELFF. The CDR3 DNA follows: TGTGCCAGCGGCAACCTCGGCGGGGAGCTGTTTTTT. V usage is TRBV5-4 and J usage is TRBJ2-2, with D uncertain. Germline V gene lookup returns CDR1 SGHNT and CDR2 YYREEE (reference sequence). The CDR3 consists of 12 residues. Trimming stripped 7 bases from V and 7 bases from J, with 11 bases between.

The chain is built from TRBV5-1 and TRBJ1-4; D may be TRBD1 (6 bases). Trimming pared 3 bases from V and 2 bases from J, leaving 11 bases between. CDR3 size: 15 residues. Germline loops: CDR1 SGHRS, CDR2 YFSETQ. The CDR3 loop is CASSSRGFTNEKLFF. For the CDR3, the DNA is TGCGCCAGCAGCTCGAGGGGGTTCACTAATGAAAAACTGTTTTTT.

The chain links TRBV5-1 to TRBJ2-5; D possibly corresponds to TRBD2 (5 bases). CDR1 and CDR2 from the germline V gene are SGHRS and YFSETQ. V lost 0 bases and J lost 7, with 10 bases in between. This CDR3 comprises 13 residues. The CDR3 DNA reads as TGCGCCAGCAGCTTGGATAGCGTTGGGACCCAGTACTTC. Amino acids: CASSLDSVGTQYF.

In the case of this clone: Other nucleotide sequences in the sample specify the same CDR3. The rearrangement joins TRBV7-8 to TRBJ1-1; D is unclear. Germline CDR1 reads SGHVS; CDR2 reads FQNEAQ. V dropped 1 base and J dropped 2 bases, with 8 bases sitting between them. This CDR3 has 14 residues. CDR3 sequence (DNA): TGTGCCAGCAGCTTAGTTCCAGGAAACACTGAAGCTTTCTTT. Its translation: CASSLVPGNTEAFF.